Sequencing of this T cell receptor beta chain was carried out in a study of regulatory T cells in long-lasting Graves disease. Time point specified: newly diagnosed GD, antithyroid drugs for less than 3 months. Preparation of the TCR library used RNA extracted from PBMCs. This clonotype was counted between two and nine times. Both iRepertoire HTBI primers and Arm-PCR of CDR3 regions were used to build the TCR beta libraries. TCRdb independently ran MiXCR on the multiplex PCR reads; one entry per CDR3 protein. This table holds 500,000 to 700,000 distinct CDR3 sequences, 15% to 20% found once. The CDR3 is 19 residues long. The ends lost 6 bases at V and 0 bases at J; junction bases unmatched: 14. Germline values: CDR1 MDHEN, CDR2 SYDVKM. The data also belong to a second study, concerning T cells in Graves' hyperthyroidism and ophthalmopathy.

The sequencing used peripheral blood mononuclear cells (PBMCs), collected at new diagnosis, from a patient treated with antithyroid drugs. The clonotype comes from a young woman with Graves disease. The chain links TRBV28 to TRBJ2-7, with 13 bases aligning to TRBD2. In DNA, the CDR3 is TGTGCCAGCAGCAGTCCGACGGGACTAGCGGGACTACCCTCCTACGAGCAGTACTTC. Amino acids: CASSSPTGLAGLPSYEQYF. Full variable domain (remainder filled in from reference TRBV28 and TRBJ2-7): DVKVTQSSRYLVKRTGEKVFLECVQDMDHENMFWYRQDPGLGLRLIYFSYDVKMKEKGDIPEGYSVSREKKERFSLILESASTNQTSMYLCASSSPTGLAGLPSYEQYFGPGTRLTVT.